The 10 T cell receptor beta chains given below trace back to one sample, sequenced in a study of cytomegalovirus exposure and HLA in healthy donors. PCR was performed using 60 Vbeta and 13 Jbeta primers. Clones were read by immunoSEQ multiplex PCR, and TCRdb kept only the in-frame ones, dropping some. The table includes 150,000 to 200,000 clones, nearly 80% detected once. The sample taken for sequencing was PBMCs. The receptors stem from a woman younger than 45 in good health and CMV-seropositive.

The V gene is TRBV11-2, the J gene TRBJ2-5, with TRBD2 identical over 12 bases. The CDR3 sequence is 19 residues long. Losses at the gene ends were 5 bases for V and 5 bases for J; bases not matched to a gene: 18. The germline V gene encodes CDR1 SGHAT and CDR2 FQNNGV. CDR3 protein: CASSLQSSGGASRKETQYF. The CDR3, as DNA: TGTGCCAGCAGCCTCCAATCTAGCGGGGGGGCTTCTCGTAAGGAGACCCAGTACTTC. Based on the CDR3 plus reference TRBV11-2 and TRBJ2-5, the full variable domain is EAGVAQSPRYKIIEKRQSVAFWCNPISGHATLYWYQQILGQGPKLLIQFQNNGVVDDSQLPKDRFSAERLKGVDSTLKIQPAKLEDSAVYLCASSLQSSGGASRKETQYFGPGTRLLVL.

This clone was recorded once. This chain joins TRBV5-4 and TRBJ1-6; possible D gene TRBD1, 5 bases. Germline V gene lookup returns CDR1 SGHNT and CDR2 YYREEE (reference sequence). CDR3 size: 12 residues. With 2 bases removed from V and 16 bases from J, the gap between germline ends came to 13 bases. For the CDR3, the DNA is TGTGCCAGCAGCTTTCCAGGCGGGGGACTCCACTTT. It is translated as CASSFPGGGLHF. Based on the CDR3 plus reference TRBV5-4 and TRBJ1-6, the full variable domain is ETGVTQSPTHLIKTRGQQVTLRCSSQSGHNTVSWYQQALGQGPQFIFQYYREEENGRGNFPPRFSGLQFPNYSSELNVNALELDDSALYLCASSFPGGGLHFGNGTRLTVT.

The chain joins TRBV9 to TRBJ2-1; 11 bases line up with TRBD2. J gave up 4 bases and V 4 bases, and 4 bases lay outside the gene matches. Per germline, CDR1 SGDLS and CDR2 YYNGEE. This CDR3 is 15 amino acids long. The CDR3 DNA follows: TGTGCCAGCAGCCCGACTAGCGGGGTATACAATGAGCAGTTCTTC. It encodes CASSPTSGVYNEQFF.

V and J are TRBV7-9 and TRBJ1-1, with D maybe TRBD1 (6 bases). This CDR3 is built from 14 residues. V was trimmed by 0 bases and J by 3 bases, leaving 8 bases between them. Per the germline V gene, CDR1 is SEHNR and CDR2 is FQNEAQ (reference sequence). Written as DNA, the CDR3 is TGTGCCAGCAGCTTAGCCAGGGGCTACACTGAAGCTTTCTTT. It translates to CASSLARGYTEAFF. Full variable domain (rest looked up from reference TRBV7-9 and TRBJ1-1): DTGVSQNPRHKITKRGQNVTFRCDPISEHNRLYWYRQTLGQGPEFLTYFQNEAQLEKSRLLSDRFSAERPKGSFSTLEIQRTEQGDSAMYLCASSLARGYTEAFFGQGTRLTVV.

V and J are TRBV9 and TRBJ1-3; D is undetermined. The length of the CDR3 is 15 residues. Trimming removed 6 bases from V and 0 bases from J, with 13 bases in between. Germline loops: CDR1 SGDLS, CDR2 YYNGEE. The CDR3 sequence: CASTREPLSGNTIYF. The CDR3 bases are TGTGCCAGCACGCGTGAACCGCTCTCTGGAAACACCATATATTTT.

There are a few counts of this clone. V and J are TRBV28 and TRBJ2-5; 7 bases are a match to TRBD2. The J call is uncertain, as TRBJ2-7 better fits the DNA end. Germline values: CDR1 MDHEN, CDR2 SYDVKM. This CDR3 comprises 14 residues. The CDR3 nucleotides read TGTGCCAGCAGGGGGGGGTACAGCTCCTACGAGCAGTACTTC. Protein sequence: CASRGGYSSYEQYF.

The chain recombines TRBV4-2 with TRBJ2-2; TRBD1 matches at 7 bases. V lost 0 bases, J lost 2 bases, and 6 bases stayed unmatched. CDR1 and CDR2 from the germline V gene are LGHNA and YNFKEQ. There are 17 residues in the CDR3. CDR3 in DNA: TGTGCCAGCAGCCAAGATGCCGGGACAGAAAACACCGGGGAGCTGTTTTTT. Translation: CASSQDAGTENTGELFF.

This clone has just a few counts. This chain joins TRBV15 and TRBJ1-3; TRBD1 matches at 7 bases. Trimming cost V 0 bases and J 0 bases; bases outside gene matches: 5. The germline gives CDR1 LNHNV, CDR2 YYDKDF (reference sequence). The CDR3 covers 17 residues. Here the CDR3 reads CATSRDGGTVSGNTIYF. The CDR3 coding sequence is TGTGCCACCAGCAGAGATGGGGGGACAGTCTCTGGAAACACCATATATTTT.

The chain is built from TRBV18 and TRBJ2-7, with 8 bases identical to TRBD1. The V and J ends lost 6 bases and 2 bases, in that order; junction bases with no gene match: 6. The CDR3 is 14 amino acids. Germline V gene lookup returns CDR1 KGHSH and CDR2 LQKENI. CDR3 residues: CASSRTGQAYEQYF. DNA for the CDR3: TGTGCCAGCTCGCGCACGGGACAGGCCTACGAGCAGTACTTC.

This rearrangement joins TRBV29-1 to TRBJ1-1; no reliable D call. CDR1 is SQVTM and CDR2 is ANQGSEA in the germline V gene. Trimming removed 6 bases from V and 3 bases from J, with 11 bases in between. This CDR3 spans 12 amino acids. In DNA form, the CDR3 reads TGCAGCGTCTTAAGGAGCGACACTGAAGCTTTCTTT. Translated, it gives CSVLRSDTEAFF.